The T cell receptor beta chain under discussion was sequenced for a study of multiple sclerosis patients with progressive multifocal leukoencephalopathy. Clones were read by immunoSEQ multiplex PCR, and TCRdb kept only the in-frame ones, dropping some. The repertoire holds 31,000 or so clones, with approximately 88% as singletons. Time point defined: time of PML onset. PML in natalizumab-treated patients developed after between roughly 16 and 60 months of natalizumab therapy. The T3 samples were drawn when PML began. Sequenced material: PBMCs, taken from a patient treated with natalizumab. The TCR comes from a woman in her 40s with progressive multifocal leukoencephalopathy.

The CDR3 DNA reads TGTGCCAGTAGTACCACCTACAGGGTCAATCAGCCCCAGCATTTT. It is translated as CASSTTYRVNQPQHF. This chain connects TRBV19 to TRBJ1-5; D possibly corresponds to TRBD1 (6 bases). Trimming took off 4 bases at V and 3 bases at J, with 13 bases between the two ends. CDR1 and CDR2 (germline): LNHDA, SQIVND (reference sequence). The CDR3 spans 15 residues.